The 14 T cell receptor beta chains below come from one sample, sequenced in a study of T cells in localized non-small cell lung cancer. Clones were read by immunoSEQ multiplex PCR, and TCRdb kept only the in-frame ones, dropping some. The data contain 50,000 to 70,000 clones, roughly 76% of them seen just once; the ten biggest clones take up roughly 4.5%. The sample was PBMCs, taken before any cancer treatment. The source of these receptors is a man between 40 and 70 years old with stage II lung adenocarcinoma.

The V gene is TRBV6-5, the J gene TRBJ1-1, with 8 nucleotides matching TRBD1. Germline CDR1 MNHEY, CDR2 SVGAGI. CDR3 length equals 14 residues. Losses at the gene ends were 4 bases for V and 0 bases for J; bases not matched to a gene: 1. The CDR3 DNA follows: TGTGCCAGCAGTTTGGACAGGGTGAACACTGAAGCTTTCTTT. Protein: CASSLDRVNTEAFF.

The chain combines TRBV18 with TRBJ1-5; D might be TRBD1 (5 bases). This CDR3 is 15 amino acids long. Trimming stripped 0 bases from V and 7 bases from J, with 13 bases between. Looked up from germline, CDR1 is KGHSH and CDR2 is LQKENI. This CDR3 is CASSPPGTLGQPQHF. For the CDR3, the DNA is TGTGCCAGCTCACCACCCGGGACGCTAGGACAGCCCCAGCATTTT. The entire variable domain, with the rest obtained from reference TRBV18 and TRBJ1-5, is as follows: NAGVMQNPRHLVRRRGQEARLRCSPMKGHSHVYWYRQLPEEGLKFMVYLQKENIIDESGMPKERFSAEFPKEGPSILRIQQVVRGDSAAYFCASSPPGTLGQPQHFGDGTRLSIL.

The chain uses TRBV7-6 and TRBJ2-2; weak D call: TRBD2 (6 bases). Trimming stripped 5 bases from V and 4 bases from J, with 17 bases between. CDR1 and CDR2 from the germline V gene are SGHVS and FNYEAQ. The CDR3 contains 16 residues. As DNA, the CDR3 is TGTGCCAGCAGCCGCTCCCCTAGCGTCGCCACCGGGGAGCTGTTTTTT. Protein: CASSRSPSVATGELFF.

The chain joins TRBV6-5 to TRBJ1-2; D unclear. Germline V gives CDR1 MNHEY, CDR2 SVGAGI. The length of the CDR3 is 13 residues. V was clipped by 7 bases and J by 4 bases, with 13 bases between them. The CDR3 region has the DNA TGTGCCAGCACCTCCGGGCATCTCTATGGCTACACCTTC. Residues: CASTSGHLYGYTF.

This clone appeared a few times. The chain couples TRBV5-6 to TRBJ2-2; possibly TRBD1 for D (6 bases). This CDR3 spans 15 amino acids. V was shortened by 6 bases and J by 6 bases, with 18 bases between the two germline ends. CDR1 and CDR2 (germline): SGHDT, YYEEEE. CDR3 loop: CASTLGGFKAGELFF. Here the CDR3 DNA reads TGTGCCAGCACCCTAGGGGGTTTTAAGGCCGGGGAGCTGTTTTTT.

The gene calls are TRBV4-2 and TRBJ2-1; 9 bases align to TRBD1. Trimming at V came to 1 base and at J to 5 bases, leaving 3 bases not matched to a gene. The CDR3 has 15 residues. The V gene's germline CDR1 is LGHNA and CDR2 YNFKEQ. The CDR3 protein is CASSQGDRDDNEQFF. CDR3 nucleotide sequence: TGTGCCAGCAGCCAAGGGGACAGGGATGACAATGAGCAGTTCTTC.

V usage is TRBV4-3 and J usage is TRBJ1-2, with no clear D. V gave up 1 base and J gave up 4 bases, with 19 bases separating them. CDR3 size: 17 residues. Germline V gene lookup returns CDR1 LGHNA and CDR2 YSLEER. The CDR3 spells CASSQALREGASYGYTF. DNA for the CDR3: TGCGCCAGCAGCCAAGCCCTTCGAGAGGGCGCGAGCTATGGCTACACCTTC.

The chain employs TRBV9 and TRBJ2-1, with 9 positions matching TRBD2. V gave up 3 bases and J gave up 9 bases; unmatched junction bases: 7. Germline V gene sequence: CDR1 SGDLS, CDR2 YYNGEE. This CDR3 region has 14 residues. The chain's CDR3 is CASSASGREGEQFF. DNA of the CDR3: TGTGCCAGCAGCGCTAGCGGGCGGGAGGGTGAGCAGTTCTTC.

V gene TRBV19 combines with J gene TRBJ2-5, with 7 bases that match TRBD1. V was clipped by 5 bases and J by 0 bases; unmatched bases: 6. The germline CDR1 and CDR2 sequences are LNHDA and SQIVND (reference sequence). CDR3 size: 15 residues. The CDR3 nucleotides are TGTGCCAGTAGTGCCTCAGGGGGATACCAAGAGACCCAGTACTTC. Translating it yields CASSASGGYQETQYF. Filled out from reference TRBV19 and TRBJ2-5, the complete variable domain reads DGGITQSPKYLFRKEGQNVTLSCEQNLNHDAMYWYRQDPGQGLRLIYYSQIVNDFQKGDIAEGYSVSREKKESFPLTVTSAQKNPTAFYLCASSASGGYQETQYFGPGTRLLVL.

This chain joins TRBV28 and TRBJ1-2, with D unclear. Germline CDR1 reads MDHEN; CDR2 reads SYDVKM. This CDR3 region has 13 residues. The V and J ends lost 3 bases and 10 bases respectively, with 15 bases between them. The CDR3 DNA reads TGTGCCAGCAGTTTCGTTCGTAGCCCTCTCTACACCTTC. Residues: CASSFVRSPLYTF.

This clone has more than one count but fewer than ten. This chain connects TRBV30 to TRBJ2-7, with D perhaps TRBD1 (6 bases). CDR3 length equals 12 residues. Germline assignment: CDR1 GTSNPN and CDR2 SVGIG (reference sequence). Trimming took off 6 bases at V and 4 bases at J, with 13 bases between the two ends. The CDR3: CACGGRSYEQYF. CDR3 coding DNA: TGTGCCTGTGGGGGCAGAAGTTACGAGCAGTACTTC.

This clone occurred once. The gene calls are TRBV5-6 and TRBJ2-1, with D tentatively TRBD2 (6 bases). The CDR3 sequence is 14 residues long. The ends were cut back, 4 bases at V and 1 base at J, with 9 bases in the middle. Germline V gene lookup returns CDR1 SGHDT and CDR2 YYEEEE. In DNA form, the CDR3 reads TGTGCCAGCAGCCTAAGCGGGTCCTACAATGAGCAGTTCTTC. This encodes CASSLSGSYNEQFF.

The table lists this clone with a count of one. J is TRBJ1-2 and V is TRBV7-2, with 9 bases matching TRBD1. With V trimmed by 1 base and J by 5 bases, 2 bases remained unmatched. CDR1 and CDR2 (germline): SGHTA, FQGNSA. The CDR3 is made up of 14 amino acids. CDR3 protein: CASSLGGTGYGYTF. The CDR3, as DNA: TGTGCCAGCAGCTTAGGGGGGACAGGGTATGGCTACACCTTC.

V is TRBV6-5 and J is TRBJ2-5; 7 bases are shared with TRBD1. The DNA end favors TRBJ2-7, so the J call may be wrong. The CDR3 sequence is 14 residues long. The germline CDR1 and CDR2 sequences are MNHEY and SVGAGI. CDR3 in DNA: TGTGCCAGCAGTTACCGGGACAGCTCCTACGAGCAGTACTTC. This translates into CASSYRDSSYEQYF.